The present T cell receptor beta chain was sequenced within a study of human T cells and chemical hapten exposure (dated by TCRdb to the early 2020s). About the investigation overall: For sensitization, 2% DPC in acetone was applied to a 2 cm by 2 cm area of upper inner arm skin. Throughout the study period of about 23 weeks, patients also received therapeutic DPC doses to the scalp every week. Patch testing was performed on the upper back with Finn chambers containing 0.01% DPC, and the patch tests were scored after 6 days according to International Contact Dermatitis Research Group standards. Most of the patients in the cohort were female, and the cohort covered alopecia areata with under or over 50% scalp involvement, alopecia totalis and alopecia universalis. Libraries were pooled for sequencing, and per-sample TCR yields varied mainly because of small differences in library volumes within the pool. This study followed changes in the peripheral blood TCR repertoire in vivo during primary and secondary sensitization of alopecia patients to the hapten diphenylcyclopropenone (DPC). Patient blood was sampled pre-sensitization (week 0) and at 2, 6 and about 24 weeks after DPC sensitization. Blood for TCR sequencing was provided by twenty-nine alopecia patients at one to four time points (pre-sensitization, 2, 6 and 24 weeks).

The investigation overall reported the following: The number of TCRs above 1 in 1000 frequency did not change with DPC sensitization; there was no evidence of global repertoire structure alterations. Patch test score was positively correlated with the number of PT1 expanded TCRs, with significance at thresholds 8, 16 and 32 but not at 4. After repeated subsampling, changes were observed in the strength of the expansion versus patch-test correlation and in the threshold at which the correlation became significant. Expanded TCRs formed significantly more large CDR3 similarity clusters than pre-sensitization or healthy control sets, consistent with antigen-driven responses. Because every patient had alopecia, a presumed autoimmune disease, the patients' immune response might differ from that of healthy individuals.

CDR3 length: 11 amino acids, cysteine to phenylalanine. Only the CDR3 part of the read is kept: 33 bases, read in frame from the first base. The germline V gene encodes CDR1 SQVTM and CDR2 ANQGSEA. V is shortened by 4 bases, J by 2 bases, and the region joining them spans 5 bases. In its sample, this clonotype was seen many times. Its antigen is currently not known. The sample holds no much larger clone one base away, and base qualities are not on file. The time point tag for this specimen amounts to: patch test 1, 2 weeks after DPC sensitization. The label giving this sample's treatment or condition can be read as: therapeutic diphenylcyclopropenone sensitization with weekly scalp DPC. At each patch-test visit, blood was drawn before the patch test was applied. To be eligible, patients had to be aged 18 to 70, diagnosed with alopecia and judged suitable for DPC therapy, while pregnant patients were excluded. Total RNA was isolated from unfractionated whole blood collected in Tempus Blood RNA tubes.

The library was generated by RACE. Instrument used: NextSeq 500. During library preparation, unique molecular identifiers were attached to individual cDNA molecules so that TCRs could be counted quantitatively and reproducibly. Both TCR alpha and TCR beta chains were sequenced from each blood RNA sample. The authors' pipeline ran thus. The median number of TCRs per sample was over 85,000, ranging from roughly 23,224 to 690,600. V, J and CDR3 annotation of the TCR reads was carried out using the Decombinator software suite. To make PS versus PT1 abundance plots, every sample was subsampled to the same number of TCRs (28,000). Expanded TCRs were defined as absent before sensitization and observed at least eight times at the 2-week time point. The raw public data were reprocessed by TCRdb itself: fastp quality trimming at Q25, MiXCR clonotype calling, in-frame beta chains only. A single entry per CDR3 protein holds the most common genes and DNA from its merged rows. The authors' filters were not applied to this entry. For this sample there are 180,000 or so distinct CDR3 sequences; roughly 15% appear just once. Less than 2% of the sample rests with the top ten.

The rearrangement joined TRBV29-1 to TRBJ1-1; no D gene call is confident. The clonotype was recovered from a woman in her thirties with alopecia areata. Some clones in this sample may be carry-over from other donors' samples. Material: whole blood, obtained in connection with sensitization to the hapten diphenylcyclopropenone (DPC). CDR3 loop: CSVAFNTEAFF. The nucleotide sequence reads TGCAGCGTTGCTTTCAACACTGAAGCTTTCTTT. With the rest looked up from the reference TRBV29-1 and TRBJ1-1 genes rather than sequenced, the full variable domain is SAVISQKPSRDICQRGTSLTIQCQVDSQVTMMFWYRQQPGQSLTLIATANQGSEATYESGFVIDKFPISRPNLTFSTLTVSNMSPEDSSIYLCSVAFNTEAFFGQGTRLTVV.